Listed below are T cell receptor beta chains from one sample, sequenced in a study of T cells in Graves' hyperthyroidism and ophthalmopathy. TCRdb re-called the multiplex PCR reads through MiXCR, storing one row per CDR3 protein. The table records hundreds of thousands of distinct CDR3 sequences, about 13% of them present only once. Material: blood. These receptors were obtained from a woman aged 18-29 years with Graves' hyperthyroidism. CDR3s include the opening cysteine and the closing phenylalanine or tryptophan. Each record gives: D gene, V gene, clone size, J gene, CDR3 protein, CDR3 DNA. The D gene is left open where the match is weak. Some rows mark clone size as missing; the rest say once, few, many or name a class of expanded clone.

d_call: .
v_call: TRBV6-2/TRBV6-3
clone_size: .
j_call: TRBJ2-1
cdr3_aa: CASSSDGPPYEQFF
cdr3_nt: TGTGCCAGCAGCTCTGACGGACCCCCATATGAGCAGTTCTTC

d_call: TRBD2
v_call: TRBV28
clone_size: .
j_call: TRBJ2-7
cdr3_aa: CASSLWTSGNEQYF
cdr3_nt: TGTGCCAGCAGTTTATGGACTAGCGGGAACGAGCAGTACTTC

d_call: .
v_call: TRBV29-1
clone_size: few
j_call: TRBJ2-1
cdr3_aa: CSVGGIEQFF
cdr3_nt: TGCAGCGTTGGGGGAATTGAGCAGTTCTTC

d_call: .
v_call: TRBV20-1
clone_size: .
j_call: TRBJ1-1
cdr3_aa: CSVAGTTEAFF
cdr3_nt: TGCAGTGTAGCAGGGACCACTGAAGCTTTCTTT

d_call: .
v_call: TRBV19
clone_size: .
j_call: TRBJ1-2
cdr3_aa: CASSMGGLSNYGYTF
cdr3_nt: TGTGCCAGTAGTATGGGGGGGCTATCTAACTATGGCTACACCTTC

d_call: .
v_call: TRBV9
clone_size: many
j_call: TRBJ1-1
cdr3_aa: CASSVVDGLNTEAFF
cdr3_nt: TGTGCCAGCAGCGTAGTGGACGGATTGAACACTGAAGCTTTCTTT

d_call: TRBD2
v_call: TRBV20-1
clone_size: many
j_call: TRBJ2-7
cdr3_aa: CSATTSGRVYEQYF
cdr3_nt: TGCAGTGCCACGACTAGCGGGAGAGTCTACGAGCAGTACTTC

d_call: .
v_call: TRBV7-9
clone_size: many
j_call: TRBJ1-5
cdr3_aa: CASSRGTPDLYSNQPQHF
cdr3_nt: TGTGCCAGCAGCCGCGGGACACCCGACCTATATAGCAATCAGCCCCAGCATTTT

d_call: .
v_call: TRBV12-3/TRBV12-4
clone_size: .
j_call: TRBJ2-3
cdr3_aa: CAGTNSGDTQYF
cdr3_nt: TGTGCCGGCACCAACTCGGGGGATACGCAGTATTTT

d_call: .
v_call: TRBV5-1
clone_size: many
j_call: TRBJ1-1
cdr3_aa: CASRGDTTNTEAFF
cdr3_nt: TGCGCCAGCAGGGGAGATACAACGAACACTGAAGCTTTCTTT

d_call: .
v_call: TRBV14
clone_size: .
j_call: TRBJ2-1
cdr3_aa: CASSQDSLWGALNEQFF
cdr3_nt: TGTGCCAGCAGCCAAGATTCTCTATGGGGGGCTTTGAATGAGCAGTTCTTC

d_call: .
v_call: TRBV7-9
clone_size: .
j_call: TRBJ2-5
cdr3_aa: CASSLNPQETQYF
cdr3_nt: TGTGCCAGCAGCCTTAACCCACAAGAGACCCAGTACTTC

d_call: TRBD1
v_call: TRBV5-1
clone_size: many
j_call: TRBJ1-1
cdr3_aa: CASSLVGQGLSDTEAFF
cdr3_nt: TGCGCCAGCAGCTTGGTGGGACAGGGCCTATCGGATACTGAAGCTTTCTTT

d_call: .
v_call: TRBV6-1
clone_size: .
j_call: TRBJ2-2
cdr3_aa: CASTNPGATNTGELFF
cdr3_nt: TGTGCCAGCACCAATCCGGGAGCAACGAACACCGGGGAGCTGTTTTTT

d_call: TRBD1
v_call: TRBV30
clone_size: few
j_call: TRBJ1-5
cdr3_aa: CAWSEGQGFQPQHF
cdr3_nt: TGTGCCTGGAGTGAGGGACAGGGGTTTCAGCCCCAGCATTTT

d_call: .
v_call: TRBV28
clone_size: few
j_call: TRBJ1-1
cdr3_aa: CASSLLRNRLMNTEAFF
cdr3_nt: TGTGCCAGCAGTTTGCTGCGGAACAGACTAATGAACACTGAAGCTTTCTTT

d_call: TRBD1
v_call: TRBV6-6
clone_size: many
j_call: TRBJ1-5
cdr3_aa: CASSYSGTGDQPQHF
cdr3_nt: TGTGCCAGCAGTTACTCTGGGACAGGGGACCAGCCCCAGCATTTT

d_call: .
v_call: TRBV19
clone_size: .
j_call: TRBJ2-1
cdr3_aa: CASSIEYNEQFF
cdr3_nt: TGTGCCAGTAGTATTGAGTACAATGAGCAGTTCTTC

d_call: TRBD1
v_call: TRBV15
clone_size: many
j_call: TRBJ2-4
cdr3_aa: CATSRDDRGNIQYF
cdr3_nt: TGTGCCACCAGCAGAGATGACAGGGGGAACATTCAGTACTTC

d_call: .
v_call: TRBV7-8
clone_size: many
j_call: TRBJ1-2
cdr3_aa: CASRQDKAIYGYTF
cdr3_nt: TGTGCCAGCAGACAGGACAAAGCCATCTATGGCTACACCTTC